This T cell receptor beta chain was retrieved from a study of cytotoxic CD8 clonotypes in ibrutinib-treated CLL. In regard to this clone: What it binds is unknown.

The protocol was immunoSEQ multiplex PCR, while the TCRdb copy is restricted to in-frame clones and leaves out a portion. The sample lists 250,000 or so clones; 70% were seen once. Germline values: CDR1 LGHNA, CDR2 YNFKEQ. Trimming took off 0 bases at V and 5 bases at J, with 6 bases between the two ends. The CDR3 is 13 residues long. Points from the study as a whole: Starting clonality was above that of age-matched healthy donors and tracked circulating CD8+ T-cell counts.

The rearrangement joins TRBV4-2 to TRBJ2-3; D is unresolved. The source material was PBMCs, sampled after 24 months of ibrutinib treatment. This clonotype was sampled from a human donor with chronic lymphocytic leukemia. DNA of the CDR3: TGTGCCAGCAGCCAAGAAGCCGGAGATACGCAGTATTTT. It encodes CASSQEAGDTQYF.